This passage covers 24 T cell receptor beta chains from one sample sequenced in a study of CD8 T cells in ankylosing spondylitis. Regarding the study as a whole: Blood from ankylosing spondylitis patients appeared to carry a characteristic roughly eight-variant TCR beta motif.

The antigens of these receptors remain unknown. TCRdb used MiXCR to reprocess the 5' RACE reads, holding one entry per CDR3 protein. This sample has about 500,000 distinct CDR3 sequences, with approximately 5% found just once. Sequencing input: blood, either unsorted or a sorted T cell fraction (not recorded which). Receptors originate from a male donor with ankylosing spondylitis.

At least ten counts were recorded for this clonotype. The rearrangement uses TRBV10-2 and TRBJ1-2, with D tentatively TRBD1 (6 bases). Deletions cut 0 bases from V and 2 bases from J, with 7 bases between. The CDR3 runs to 14 residues. Germline CDR1 reads WSHSY; CDR2 reads SAAADI. The CDR3 loop reads CASSESGQNYGYTF. The DNA of the CDR3 is TGCGCCAGCAGTGAGTCAGGACAGAACTATGGCTACACCTTC.

This clonotype was detected many times. The chain uses TRBV7-9 and TRBJ2-1, with D unresolved. Per the germline V gene, CDR1 is SEHNR and CDR2 is FQNEAQ (reference sequence). V was trimmed by 3 bases and J by 10 bases, leaving 7 bases between them. The CDR3 contains 11 residues. CDR3: CASSFMWEQFF. The CDR3 coding sequence is TGTGCCAGCAGCTTCATGTGGGAGCAGTTCTTC.

The chain has TRBV7-2 and TRBJ2-7, with D possibly being TRBD2 (5 bases). V was clipped by 2 bases and J by 1 base, with 18 bases between them. Germline CDR1 SGHTA, CDR2 FQGNSA. The CDR3 has 17 residues. The CDR3 DNA is TGTGCCAGCAGCTTAACCCCCCACAGCGAGGGTTCCTACGAGCAGTACTTC. Translated: CASSLTPHSEGSYEQYF.

This clonotype was detected many times. The chain employs TRBV5-1 and TRBJ2-7; 7 bases are a match to TRBD1. The CDR3 extends over 13 amino acids. Per germline, CDR1 SGHRS and CDR2 YFSETQ. Trimming took 5 bases from V and 5 from J; bases not matched to a gene: 7. The CDR3 DNA sequence: TGCGCCAGCAGTTACGACAGGGACAACGAGCAGTACTTC. Translation: CASSYDRDNEQYF.

This clonotype appeared many times. The V gene is TRBV29-1, the J gene TRBJ2-1; 9 nucleotides match TRBD2. This CDR3 has 14 residues. CDR1 is SQVTM, CDR2 ANQGSEA, per germline. Losses at the gene ends were 3 bases for V and 4 bases for J; bases not matched to a gene: 4. The CDR3 protein is CSVDWLAGYNEQFF. The CDR3 DNA is TGCAGCGTTGATTGGCTAGCGGGATACAATGAGCAGTTCTTC.

This clonotype was observed a few times. The J gene is TRBJ1-2, the V gene TRBV7-9; D is unresolved. The CDR3 totals 12 residues. V was clipped by 5 bases and J by 3 bases, with 7 bases between them. Germline-derived CDR1 and CDR2 are SEHNR and FQNEAQ (reference sequence). The CDR3 here is CASSTEYYGYTF. Here the CDR3 DNA reads TGTGCCAGCAGCACCGAATACTATGGCTACACCTTC. The full variable domain, with the rest looked up from reference TRBV7-9 and TRBJ1-2, is DTGVSQNPRHKITKRGQNVTFRCDPISEHNRLYWYRQTLGQGPEFLTYFQNEAQLEKSRLLSDRFSAERPKGSFSTLEIQRTEQGDSAMYLCASSTEYYGYTFGSGTRLTVV.

This clonotype was seen at least ten times. This rearrangement joins TRBV6-1 to TRBJ1-1; D might be TRBD1 (5 bases). This CDR3 is 15 amino acids long. The ends were cut back, 6 bases at V and 3 bases at J, with 17 bases in the middle. Per the germline V gene, CDR1 is MNHNS and CDR2 is SASEGT. CDR3 sequence reads: CASSISTGGDTEAFF. In nucleotides, the CDR3 is TGTGCCAGCAGCATTTCCACCGGGGGAGACACTGAAGCTTTCTTT.

This clonotype was counted at least ten times. The chain combines TRBV5-1 with TRBJ2-1; a possible D gene is TRBD2 (7 bases). The germline CDR1 and CDR2 sequences are SGHRS and YFSETQ. Trimming removed 3 bases from V and 7 bases from J, with 14 bases in between. This CDR3 contains 14 residues. DNA of the CDR3: TGCGCCAGCAGCTGGGGGGGCCAGATTAATGAGCAGTTCTTC. Its protein is CASSWGGQINEQFF.

The sample holds many counts of this clonotype. The rearrangement uses TRBV5-1 and TRBJ1-1, with D maybe TRBD1 (5 bases). Germline V lookup: CDR1 SGHRS, CDR2 YFSETQ. Trimming shortened V by 4 bases and J by 4 bases, and 14 bases separated the two germline ends. The CDR3 spans 14 residues. CDR3 sequence (DNA): TGCGCCAGCAGCCCCAGCCGGGGGGTCACTGAAGCTTTCTTT. It specifies CASSPSRGVTEAFF.

At least ten counts were recorded for this clonotype. The V gene is TRBV5-1, the J gene TRBJ1-2; perhaps TRBD1 as D (5 bases). The germline V and J ends were trimmed by 2 bases and 4 bases, with 9 bases remaining between them. Germline CDR1 reads SGHRS; CDR2 reads YFSETQ. CDR3 length: 13 amino acids. Here the CDR3 reads CASSFGTSYGYTF. CDR3 sequence (DNA): TGCGCCAGCAGCTTCGGGACGAGCTATGGCTACACCTTC.

This clonotype was recorded many times. The chain couples TRBV5-1 to TRBJ2-1, with TRBD1 as a possible D gene (5 bases). V was pared by 0 bases and J by 2 bases, with 6 bases between. Germline loops: CDR1 SGHRS, CDR2 YFSETQ. CDR3 length: 14 residues. CDR3 residues: CASSLGQTYNEQFF. The CDR3 DNA sequence: TGCGCCAGCAGCTTGGGACAGACCTACAATGAGCAGTTCTTC.

This clonotype has at least ten counts. The chain is built from TRBV7-2 and TRBJ2-3; no clear D. CDR1 is SGHTA and CDR2 is FQGNSA in the germline V gene. V was pared by 2 bases and J by 0 bases, with 9 bases between. The CDR3 sequence is 15 residues long. CDR3 nucleotides: TGTGCCAGCAGCTTACTGGGGTGGAGCACAGATACGCAGTATTTT. Its translation is CASSLLGWSTDTQYF.

This clonotype was seen a handful of times. This rearrangement joins TRBV6-2 or TRBV6-3 to TRBJ2-5; D not certain. CDR3 length: 14 residues. Trimming removed 5 bases at V and 1 base at J, with 11 bases between. The V gene's germline CDR1 is MNHEY and CDR2 SVGEGT. This CDR3 reads CASSPHRTQETQYF. The CDR3 DNA follows: TGTGCCAGCAGTCCCCACCGCACCCAAGAGACCCAGTACTTC.

The chain links TRBV7-9 to TRBJ2-5; D possibly corresponds to TRBD2 (6 bases). V lost 0 bases and J 2 bases, leaving 10 bases between the germline ends. Per the germline V gene, CDR1 is SEHNR and CDR2 is FQNEAQ (reference sequence). The CDR3 loop spans 15 amino acids. CDR3 DNA sequence: TGTGCCAGCAGCTTAGCCTGGAGGGGACAAGAGACCCAGTACTTC. This sequence encodes CASSLAWRGQETQYF.

This clonotype was recorded a few times. The gene calls are TRBV18 and TRBJ2-1, with 8 bases fitting TRBD2. Unmatched junction bases numbered 3, after V lost 3 bases and J lost 2 bases. The germline V gene encodes CDR1 KGHSH and CDR2 LQKENI. CDR3 length: 15 residues. DNA for the CDR3: TGTGCCAGCTCACCGGTAGCGGGGACCTACAATGAGCAGTTCTTC. Residues: CASSPVAGTYNEQFF.

This clonotype was picked up many times. The chain uses TRBV20-1 and TRBJ2-5; 7 bases map to TRBD2. Germline CDR1 and CDR2: DFQATT and SNEGSKA (reference sequence). The length of the CDR3 is 12 residues. Trimming cost V 7 bases and J 1 base; bases outside gene matches: 3. CDR3 coding DNA: TGCAGTGTTGCTAGCGGCCAAGAGACCCAGTACTTC. It encodes CSVASGQETQYF.

This clonotype was counted at least ten times. The chain carries TRBV20-1 and TRBJ1-2, with unresolved D. Trimming removed 5 bases from V and 8 bases from J, with 6 bases in between. Germline V CDR1 and CDR2: DFQATT, SNEGSKA (reference sequence). This CDR3 region has 9 residues. Written as DNA, the CDR3 is TGCAGTGCTCGTGGGGGCTACACCTTC. Protein product: CSARGGYTF.

The sample holds many counts of this clonotype. This chain joins TRBV5-1 and TRBJ2-1, with D possibly being TRBD2 (6 bases). Deletions cut 4 bases from V and 8 bases from J, with 16 bases between. CDR1 and CDR2 (germline): SGHRS, YFSETQ. This CDR3 region has 14 residues. CDR3 nucleotides: TGCGCCAGCAGCCCCTTTGCAGGAGGGGATGAGCAGTTCTTC. It is translated as CASSPFAGGDEQFF.

This clonotype was counted many times. This chain uses TRBV5-8 with TRBJ2-5, with 9 bases aligning to TRBD1. There are 15 residues in the CDR3. The germline V gene has CDR1 SGHTS and CDR2 YDEGEE. With V trimmed by 4 bases and J by 4 bases, 8 bases remained unmatched. The CDR3 nucleotides read TGTGCCAGCAGCGTCTACAGGGGGCTCGGAGAGACCCAGTACTTC. Residues: CASSVYRGLGETQYF.

This clonotype was observed at least ten times. The chain has TRBV4-2 and TRBJ2-7, with 7 bases fitting TRBD2. CDR1 is LGHNA, CDR2 YNFKEQ, per germline. With 4 bases clipped from V and 6 bases from J, the junction kept 9 bases outside the gene matches. The CDR3 is made up of 14 amino acids. CDR3 sequence (DNA): TGTGCCAGCAGCCCCGGACTAGGCCTTGGCGAGCAGTACTTC. It encodes CASSPGLGLGEQYF.

This clonotype was observed at least ten times. The rearrangement links TRBV10-3 to TRBJ2-7; TRBD1 matches 9 bases. CDR1 and CDR2 from the germline V gene are ENHRY and SYGVKD. This CDR3 is built from 12 residues. V trimming: 6 bases; J trimming: 6 bases; junction bases outside the gene matches: 3. The CDR3, as DNA: TGTGCCATCAGGGGACAGGGCGGCGAGCAGTACTTC. Amino acids: CAIRGQGGEQYF.

This clonotype was counted at least ten times. The chain employs TRBV4-2 and TRBJ1-2, with no clear D. The germline V gene has CDR1 LGHNA and CDR2 YNFKEQ. The V end was cut by 4 bases, the J end by 4 bases, with 10 bases between. The CDR3 totals 13 residues. The CDR3 DNA reads TGTGCCAGCAGCCGTGAACGGAGCTATGGCTACACCTTC. It specifies CASSRERSYGYTF.

This clonotype was counted ten times or more. The V call is TRBV4-1, the J call TRBJ2-1, with unresolved D. This CDR3 contains 15 residues. The germline V gene has CDR1 MGHRA and CDR2 YSYEKL. V was pared by 4 bases and J by 0 bases, with 10 bases between. The CDR3 DNA follows: TGCGCCAGCAGCCGCGGACGTAGCTCCTACAATGAGCAGTTCTTC. This codes for CASSRGRSSYNEQFF.

This clonotype has at least ten counts. The V gene is TRBV10-2, the J gene TRBJ2-7; the match to TRBD1 covers 9 bases. In germline, CDR1 is WSHSY, CDR2 SAAADI. The CDR3 spans 15 residues. Trimming at V came to 4 bases and at J to 3 bases, leaving 7 bases not matched to a gene. CDR3 nucleotide sequence: TGCGCCAGCAGTGTTGGGACAGGGCATCGCTACGAGCAGTACTTC. Translation: CASSVGTGHRYEQYF.